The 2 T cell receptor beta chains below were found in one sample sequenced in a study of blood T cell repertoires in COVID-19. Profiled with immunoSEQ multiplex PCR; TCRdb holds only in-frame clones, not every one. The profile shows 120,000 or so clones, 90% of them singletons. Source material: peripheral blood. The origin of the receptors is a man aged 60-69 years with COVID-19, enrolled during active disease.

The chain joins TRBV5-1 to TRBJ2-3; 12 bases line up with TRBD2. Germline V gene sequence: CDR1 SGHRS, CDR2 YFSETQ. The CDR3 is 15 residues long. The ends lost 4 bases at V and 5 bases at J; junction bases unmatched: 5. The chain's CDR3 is CASSPGLAGIDTQYF. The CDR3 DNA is TGCGCCAGCAGCCCAGGACTAGCGGGGATAGATACGCAGTATTTT.

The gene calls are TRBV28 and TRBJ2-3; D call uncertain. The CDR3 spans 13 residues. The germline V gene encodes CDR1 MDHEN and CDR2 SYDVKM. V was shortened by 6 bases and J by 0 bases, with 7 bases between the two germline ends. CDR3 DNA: TGTGCCAGCAGCCGAGAGAGCACAGATACGCAGTATTTT. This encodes CASSRESTDTQYF.